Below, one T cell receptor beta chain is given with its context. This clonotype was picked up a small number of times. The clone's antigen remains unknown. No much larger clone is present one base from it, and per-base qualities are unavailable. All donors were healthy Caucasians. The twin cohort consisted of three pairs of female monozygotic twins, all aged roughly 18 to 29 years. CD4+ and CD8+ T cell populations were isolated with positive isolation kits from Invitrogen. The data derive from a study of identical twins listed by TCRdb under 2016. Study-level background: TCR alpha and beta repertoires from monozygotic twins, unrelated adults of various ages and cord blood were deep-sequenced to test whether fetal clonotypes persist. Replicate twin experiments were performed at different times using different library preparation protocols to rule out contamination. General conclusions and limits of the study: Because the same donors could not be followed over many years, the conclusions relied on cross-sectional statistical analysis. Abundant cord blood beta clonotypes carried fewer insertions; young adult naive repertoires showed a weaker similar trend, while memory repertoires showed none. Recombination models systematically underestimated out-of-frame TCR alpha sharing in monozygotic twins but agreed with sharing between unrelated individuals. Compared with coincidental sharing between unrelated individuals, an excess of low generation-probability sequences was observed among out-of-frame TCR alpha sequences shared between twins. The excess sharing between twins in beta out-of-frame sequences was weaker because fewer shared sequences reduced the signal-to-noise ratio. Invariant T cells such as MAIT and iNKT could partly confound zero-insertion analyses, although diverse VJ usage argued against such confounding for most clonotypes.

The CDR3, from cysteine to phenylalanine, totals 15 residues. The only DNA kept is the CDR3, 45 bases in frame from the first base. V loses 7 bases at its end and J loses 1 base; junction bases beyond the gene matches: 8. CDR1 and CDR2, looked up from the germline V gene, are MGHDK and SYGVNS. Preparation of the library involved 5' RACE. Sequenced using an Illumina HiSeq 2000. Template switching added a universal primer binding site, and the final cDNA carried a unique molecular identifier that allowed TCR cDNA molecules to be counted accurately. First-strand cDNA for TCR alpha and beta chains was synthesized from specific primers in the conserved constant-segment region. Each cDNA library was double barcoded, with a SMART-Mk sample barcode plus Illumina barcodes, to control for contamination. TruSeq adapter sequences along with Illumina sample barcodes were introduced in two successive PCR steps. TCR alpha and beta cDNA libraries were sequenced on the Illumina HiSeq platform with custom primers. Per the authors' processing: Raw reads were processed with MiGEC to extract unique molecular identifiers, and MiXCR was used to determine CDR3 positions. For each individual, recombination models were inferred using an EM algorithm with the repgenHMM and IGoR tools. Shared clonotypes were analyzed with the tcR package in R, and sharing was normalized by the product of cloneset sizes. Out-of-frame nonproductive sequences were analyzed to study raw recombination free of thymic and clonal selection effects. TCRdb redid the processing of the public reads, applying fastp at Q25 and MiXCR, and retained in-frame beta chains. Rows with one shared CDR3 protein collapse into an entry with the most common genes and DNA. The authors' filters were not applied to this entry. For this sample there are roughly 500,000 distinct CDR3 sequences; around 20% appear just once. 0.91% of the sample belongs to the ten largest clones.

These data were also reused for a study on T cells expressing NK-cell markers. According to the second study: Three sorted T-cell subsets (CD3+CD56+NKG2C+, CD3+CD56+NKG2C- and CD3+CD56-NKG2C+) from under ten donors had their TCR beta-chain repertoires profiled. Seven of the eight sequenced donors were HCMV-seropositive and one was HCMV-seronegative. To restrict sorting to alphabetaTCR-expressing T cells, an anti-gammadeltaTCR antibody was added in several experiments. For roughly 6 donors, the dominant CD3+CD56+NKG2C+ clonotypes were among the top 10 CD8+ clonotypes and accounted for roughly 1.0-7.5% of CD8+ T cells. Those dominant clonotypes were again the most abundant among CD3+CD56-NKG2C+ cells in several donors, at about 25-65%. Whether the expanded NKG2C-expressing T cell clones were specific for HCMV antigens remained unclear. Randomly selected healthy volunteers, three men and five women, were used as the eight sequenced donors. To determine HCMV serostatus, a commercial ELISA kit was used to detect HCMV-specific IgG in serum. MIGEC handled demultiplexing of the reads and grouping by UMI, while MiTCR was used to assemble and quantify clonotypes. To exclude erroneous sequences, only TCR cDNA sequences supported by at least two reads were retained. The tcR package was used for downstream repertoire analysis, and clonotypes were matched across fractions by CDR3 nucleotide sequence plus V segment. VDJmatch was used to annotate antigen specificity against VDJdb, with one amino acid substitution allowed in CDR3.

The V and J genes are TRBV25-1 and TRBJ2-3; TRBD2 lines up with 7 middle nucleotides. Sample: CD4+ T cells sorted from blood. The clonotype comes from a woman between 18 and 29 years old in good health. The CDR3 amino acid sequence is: CASTSSGAGTDTQYF. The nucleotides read TGTGCCAGCACCTCTAGCGGAGCGGGCACAGATACGCAGTATTTT.